Listed below are T cell receptor beta chains from one sample, sequenced in a study of CD8 T cells in Susac syndrome. TCRdb called the immunoSEQ multiplex PCR reads again in MiXCR, with one record for every CDR3 protein. The sample lists around 160,000 distinct CDR3 sequences, more than 90% occurring once. Material: CD4+ T cells from PBMCs. These receptors were collected from a human donor in good health. The CDR3 runs from the conserved cysteine through the conserved F or W. Each record gives: clone size, D gene, J gene, V gene, CDR3 protein, CDR3 DNA. The D gene is left open where the match is weak. The listing skips clone size in some rows; elsewhere it reads once, few, many or a size class.

>.|TRBD2|TRBJ2-3|TRBV7-2
CASSSREGTQYF
TGTGCCAGCAGCTCCCGGGAGGGCACGCAGTATTTT
>once|.|TRBJ1-1|TRBV3-1
CASSQSLRNTEAFF
TGTGCCAGCAGCCAAAGTCTGAGAAACACTGAAGCTTTCTTT
>once|.|TRBJ2-7|TRBV29-1
CSVAGLFGYEQYF
TGCAGCGTGGCAGGACTGTTTGGCTACGAGCAGTACTTC
>.|TRBD1|TRBJ2-7|TRBV5-1
CASRATGGGYEQYF
TGCGCCAGCCGGGCAACAGGGGGCGGCTACGAGCAGTACTTC
>.|.|TRBJ2-3|TRBV20-1
CSARDPRGRTDTQYF
TGCAGTGCTAGAGATCCTCGGGGGCGCACAGATACGCAGTATTTT
>.|TRBD2|TRBJ2-3|TRBV3-1
CASSHTSVGDTQYF
TGTGCCAGCAGCCATACTAGCGTAGGAGATACGCAGTATTTT
>.|.|TRBJ1-2|TRBV4-3
CASSQGGSRANYGYTF
TGCGCCAGCAGCCAAGGGGGGTCAAGAGCGAACTATGGCTACACCTTC
>.|.|TRBJ1-2|TRBV7-2
CASSAVRDYGYTF
TGTGCCAGCAGCGCGGTTCGGGACTATGGCTACACCTTC
>.|TRBD2|TRBJ2-1|TRBV11-2
CASSFGLAGRDEQFF
TGTGCCAGCAGCTTCGGACTAGCGGGGCGGGATGAGCAGTTCTTC
>.|TRBD1|TRBJ1-5|TRBV20-1
CSAKATGWSDQPQHF
TGCAGTGCTAAAGCGACAGGGTGGTCGGATCAGCCCCAGCATTTT
>once|.|TRBJ1-2|TRBV29-1
CSVEERLERYGYTF
TGCAGCGTTGAAGAGAGGCTGGAGAGGTATGGCTACACCTTC
>.|.|TRBJ2-2|TRBV24-1
CATSEARGPTGELFF
TGTGCCACCAGTGAGGCCAGGGGTCCCACCGGGGAGCTGTTTTTT
>.|.|TRBJ2-7|TRBV9
CASSVDAGTAGMGQYF
TGTGCCAGCAGCGTAGATGCGGGGACAGCCGGAATGGGGCAGTACTTC
>.|TRBD1|TRBJ2-3|TRBV7-2
CASSPVRDRGRLDTQYF
TGTGCCAGCAGCCCGGTCCGGGACAGGGGGCGCTTAGATACGCAGTATTTT
>.|TRBD2|TRBJ2-3|TRBV12-3/TRBV12-4
CASTLRGGATGYTQYF
TGTGCCAGCACCTTGCGCGGGGGGGCCACTGGGTATACGCAGTATTTT
>.|.|TRBJ2-5|TRBV7-9
CASSLASSLETQYF
TGTGCCAGCAGCTTAGCTTCTAGCTTGGAGACCCAGTACTTC
>.|.|TRBJ1-4|TRBV3-1
CASSQDWSDEKLFF
TGTGCCAGCAGCCAAGATTGGTCGGATGAAAAACTGTTTTTT
>.|.|TRBJ2-2|TRBV7-2
CASSLDRTNTGELFF
TGTGCCAGCAGCTTAGACAGGACGAACACCGGGGAGCTGTTTTTT
>.|.|TRBJ2-1|TRBV20-1
CSAVGIAYNEQFF
TGCAGTGCTGTGGGGATAGCATACAATGAGCAGTTCTTC
>.|.|TRBJ2-2|TRBV20-1
CSARDRGSTGELFF
TGCAGTGCTAGAGATCGGGGTAGCACCGGGGAGCTGTTTTTT
>.|.|TRBJ1-2|TRBV12-3/TRBV12-4
CASSRRENYGYTF
TGTGCCAGCAGTCGGCGAGAGAACTATGGCTACACCTTC
>.|.|TRBJ2-7|TRBV4-1
CASSATGTFGEQYF
TGCGCCAGCAGCGCCACGGGGACGTTCGGCGAGCAGTACTTC
>.|.|TRBJ2-1|TRBV4-2
CASSQDPNGVNEQFF
TGTGCCAGCAGCCAAGACCCCAACGGGGTGAATGAGCAGTTCTTC
>.|.|TRBJ1-1|TRBV20-1
CSASNRNGDEAFF
TGCAGTGCTAGCAACAGGAATGGTGATGAAGCTTTCTTT
>.|.|TRBJ2-7|TRBV7-3
CASSRDPGGEQYF
TGTGCCAGCAGCCGGGACCCCGGAGGCGAGCAGTACTTC
>.|.|TRBJ2-5|TRBV7-6
CASSMAWRGRGSQYF
TGTGCCAGCAGCATGGCATGGAGGGGGCGCGGGTCCCAGTACTTC
>once|TRBD2|TRBJ2-1|TRBV20-1
CSARSQAGNSYNEQFF
TGCAGTGCTAGATCTCAAGCGGGGAACTCCTACAATGAGCAGTTCTTC
>.|.|TRBJ1-5|TRBV4-1
CASSQDGGGGNQPQHF
TGCGCCAGCAGCCAAGACGGTGGGGGTGGCAATCAGCCCCAGCATTTT
>.|.|TRBJ2-7|TRBV5-4
CASIPSGDYHYEQYF
TGTGCCAGCATCCCCTCAGGGGACTACCATTACGAGCAGTACTTC
>.|.|TRBJ1-2|TRBV30
CAWSHGSLYGYTF
TGTGCCTGGAGCCACGGCAGTCTCTATGGCTACACCTTC
>.|TRBD1|TRBJ1-2|TRBV14
CASGWTGTYGYTF
TGTGCCAGCGGATGGACAGGGACATATGGCTACACCTTC
>.|TRBD1|TRBJ1-3|TRBV25-1
CASSSPTGEGNTIYF
TGTGCCAGCAGTAGCCCGACAGGGGAGGGGAACACCATATATTTT
>.|.|TRBJ2-5|TRBV29-1
CSVARGKETQYF
TGCAGCGTTGCGAGGGGCAAGGAGACCCAGTACTTC
>.|.|TRBJ2-2|TRBV20-1
CSARDNTGELFF
TGCAGTGCTAGAGATAACACCGGGGAGCTGTTTTTT
>.|.|TRBJ2-1|TRBV5-1
CASRFDLGRNEQFF
TGCGCCAGCAGGTTCGACTTGGGTCGCAATGAGCAGTTCTTC
>.|TRBD1|TRBJ1-1|TRBV18
CASSPPRGRVTEAFF
TGTGCCAGCTCACCACCAAGGGGGCGGGTGACTGAAGCTTTCTTT
>.|.|TRBJ2-3|TRBV7-9
CASSLSTGELDTQYF
TGTGCCAGCAGCTTATCTACAGGCGAATTGGATACGCAGTATTTT
>.|.|TRBJ2-6|TRBV15
CATSRVGANVLTF
TGTGCCACCAGCAGAGTTGGGGCCAACGTCCTGACTTTC
>.|.|TRBJ2-7|TRBV11-1
CASSFGHSYEQYF
TGTGCCAGCAGCTTTGGCCACTCCTACGAGCAGTACTTC
>.|.|TRBJ2-1|TRBV7-9
CASSPRQVYNEQFF
TGTGCCAGCAGCCCTCGACAGGTTTACAATGAGCAGTTCTTC
>.|TRBD1|TRBJ2-3|TRBV5-6
CASSLDVRPGGMYF
TGTGCCAGCAGCTTGGATGTCCGGCCAGGGGGCATGTATTTT
>.|TRBD1|TRBJ2-7|TRBV27
CASSPLGTGGSYEQYF
TGTGCCAGCAGTCCCCTGGGGACAGGGGGATCCTACGAGCAGTACTTC
>.|.|TRBJ2-1|TRBV9
CASSVGVAGGNEQFF
TGTGCCAGCAGCGTAGGGGTCGCAGGGGGGAATGAGCAGTTCTTC
>once|TRBD1|TRBJ1-6|TRBV2
CASSRRQGLNSPLHF
TGTGCCAGCAGCCGCCGACAGGGTCTTAATTCACCCCTCCACTTT
>once|TRBD1|TRBJ1-5|TRBV30
CAWSLRTGNSNQPQHF
TGTGCCTGGAGTCTTCGGACAGGGAATAGCAATCAGCCCCAGCATTTT
>.|.|TRBJ2-5|TRBV6-5
CASSYSPGVGRKTQYF
TGTGCCAGCAGTTACTCCCCCGGGGTGGGCCGGAAGACCCAGTACTTC
>.|TRBD2|TRBJ2-2|TRBV20-1
CSARWGGRSTGELFF
TGCAGTGCTAGATGGGGGGGAAGAAGCACCGGGGAGCTGTTTTTT
>.|.|TRBJ2-2|TRBV29-1
CSVHTTLANTGELFF
TGCAGCGTTCATACGACACTCGCGAACACCGGGGAGCTGTTTTTT
>.|TRBD2|TRBJ2-2|TRBV5-1
CASSSGVNTGELFF
TGCGCCAGCAGCAGCGGGGTTAACACCGGGGAGCTGTTTTTT
>.|.|TRBJ2-1|TRBV29-1
CSARPLSYNEQFF
TGCAGCGCCCGACCTTTATCCTACAATGAGCAGTTCTTC
>few|.|TRBJ2-5|TRBV5-6
CASSLSETQYF
TGTGCCAGCAGTTTATCGGAGACCCAGTACTTC
>.|TRBD1|TRBJ1-1|TRBV5-4
CASSLKGGADTEAFF
TGTGCCAGCAGCTTGAAAGGGGGCGCGGACACTGAAGCTTTCTTT
>.|.|TRBJ2-5|TRBV15
CATSRPHTGRLQETQYF
TGTGCCACCAGCAGACCTCACACCGGACGGCTGCAAGAGACCCAGTACTTC